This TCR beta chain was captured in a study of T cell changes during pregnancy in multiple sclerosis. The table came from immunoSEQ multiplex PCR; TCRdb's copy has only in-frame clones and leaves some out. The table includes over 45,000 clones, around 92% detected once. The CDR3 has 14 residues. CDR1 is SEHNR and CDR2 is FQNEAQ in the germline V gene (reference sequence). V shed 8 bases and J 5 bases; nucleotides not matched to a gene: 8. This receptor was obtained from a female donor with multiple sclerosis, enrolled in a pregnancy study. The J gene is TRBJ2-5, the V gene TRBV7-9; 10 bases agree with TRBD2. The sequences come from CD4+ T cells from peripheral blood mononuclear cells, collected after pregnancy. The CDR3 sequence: CASHLAGVGETQYF. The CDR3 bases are TGTGCCAGCCACCTAGCGGGAGTTGGGGAGACCCAGTACTTC.